This TCR beta chain was captured in a study of control samples from healthy donors and cancer patients. The repertoire was sequenced with immunoSEQ multiplex PCR; TCRdb's copy has only in-frame clones and lacks some. The sample lists approximately 150,000 clones, 93% occurring once. Source material: blood. This clonotype was obtained from a man aged 18 to 35 in good health.

CDR3 in amino acids: CASSLFPGNSYNEQFF. CDR3 bases: TGTGCCAGCAGTTTATTCCCAGGGAATTCCTACAATGAGCAGTTCTTC. The chain employs TRBV27 and TRBJ2-1; a possible D gene is TRBD1 (5 bases). The germline CDR1 and CDR2 sequences are MNHEY and SMNVEV (reference sequence). The CDR3 covers 16 residues. V lost 1 base, J lost 1 base, and 11 bases lay in between.